This TCR beta chain was found in a study of T cells in Graves' hyperthyroidism and ophthalmopathy. At the level of the study: Upon initial diagnosis and before any treatment, peripheral blood was collected.

V lost 8 bases to trimming and J lost 7 bases; unmatched junction nucleotides: 16. The CDR3 spans 15 residues. CDR1 and CDR2 (germline): LGHDT, YNNKEL (reference sequence). About this clonotype itself: Its target is not known.

Amplification of TCR beta CDR3 regions was performed using RNA transcripts as template. The TCR CDR3 first-round RT-PCR relied on the HTBI primer set. TCRdb re-called the multiplex PCR reads through MiXCR, storing one row per CDR3 protein. This repertoire shows tens of thousands of distinct CDR3 sequences, roughly 50% found once; its top ten account for approximately 6%. Study-wide points: The model made its ophthalmopathy prediction, and onset followed a median around six months later. A 13 V-J signature model discriminated ophthalmopathy versus stable hyperthyroidism.

The material sequenced was blood. The source of this sequence is a woman aged 45-60 years with Graves' hyperthyroidism that later progressed to Graves' ophthalmopathy. V gene TRBV3-1 combines with J gene TRBJ2-7; 8 bases fit TRBD2. The CDR3 bases are TGTGCCAGCTCACCAATTGGCGGGAGGACACCTGAGCAGTACTTC. Its protein is CASSPIGGRTPEQYF.